This T cell receptor beta chain is from a study of beta chain features in type 1 diabetes. Study-level findings and limits: Sequencing used cDNA, and cells with high TCR expression could therefore be over-represented. All four CD4+ subsets from Type 1 diabetes patients carried moderately but significantly shorter TCRB CDR3s.

CD4+ naive, central memory, regulatory and stem cell-like memory cells were sorted via CD45RO/CCR7/CD25/CD127/CD95/CD27. Expressed TCRB transcripts were sequenced, since all the RNA that had been isolated was reverse transcribed. Sequencing of naive, central memory and regulatory T cell samples gave an average of around 3.8 million reads. Profiling relied on immunoSEQ multiplex PCR, and the TCRdb table lists in-frame clones only, not all of them. Of about 250,000 clones in the sample, approximately 10% are singletons; the top ten hold around 0.017%. A note on this clone: The antigen remains undetermined.

J was trimmed by 1 base and V by 1 base; bases with no gene match: 6. The CDR3 contains 16 residues. CDR1 and CDR2 (germline): SQVTM, ANQGSEA. The sample taken for sequencing was naive CD4+ T cells from blood. The TCR was taken from a man aged 30 to 45 with type 1 diabetes. This chain joins TRBV29-1 and TRBJ2-3; 9 nucleotides align to TRBD2. The chain's CDR3 is CSVEGTQRGGTDTQYF. For the CDR3, the DNA is TGCAGCGTTGAAGGAACGCAGCGGGGGGGCACAGATACGCAGTATTTT.